This entry lists 20 T cell receptor beta chains sequenced from one sample in a study of regulatory T cells in long-lasting Graves disease. The authors built TCR beta libraries using iRepertoire HTBI primers and Arm-PCR of CDR3 regions. TCRdb independently ran MiXCR on the multiplex PCR reads; one entry per CDR3 protein. The table lists roughly 300,000 distinct CDR3 sequences, around 20% of them singletons. The time point denotes: persistent/refractory GD, antithyroid drugs over 5 years with positive TRAb. Construction of the TCR library relied on RNA isolated from PBMCs. This material consisted of peripheral blood mononuclear cells (PBMCs), taken when the disease was refractory, from a patient treated with antithyroid drugs. The receptors originated from a female donor with Graves disease.

This clonotype was counted between two and nine times. The V and J genes are TRBV6-2 or TRBV6-3 and TRBJ2-7; a weak D match, TRBD1 (6 bases). The germline CDR1 and CDR2 sequences are MNHEY and SVGEGT. CDR3 size: 14 residues. Between the trimmed V and J ends, which lost 2 bases and 7 bases, there was a span of 15 bases. CDR3 residues: CASSYPQGWREQYF. DNA for the CDR3: TGTGCCAGCAGTTACCCTCAGGGGTGGCGAGAGCAGTACTTC.

This clonotype was detected ten times or more. The rearrangement uses TRBV3-1 and TRBJ1-1; the D is unclear. V dropped 4 bases and J dropped 10 bases, with 16 bases sitting between them. Germline-derived CDR1 and CDR2 are LGHDT and YNNKEL (reference sequence). The CDR3 covers 13 residues. The CDR3 DNA reads TGTGCCAGCAGCCCCCGCCCCCACGATGGAGCTTTCTTT. It specifies CASSPRPHDGAFF.

This clonotype turned up a few times. The chain combines TRBV6-1 with TRBJ1-1, with D possibly being TRBD1 (6 bases). The V end was cut by 7 bases, the J end by 5 bases, with 20 bases between. The CDR3 extends over 15 amino acids. Germline V gene data show CDR1 as MNHNS and CDR2 as SASEGT. The CDR3 here is CASKTIVLGATEAFF. The CDR3 DNA sequence: TGTGCCAGCAAAACAATTGTACTGGGGGCGACTGAAGCTTTCTTT.

The chain carries TRBV19 and TRBJ1-1; 8 bases agree with TRBD1. Unmatched junction bases numbered 12, after V lost 7 bases and J lost 5 bases. The CDR3 length is 15 residues. Germline V gives CDR1 LNHDA, CDR2 SQIVND (reference sequence). CDR3 DNA sequence: TGTGCCAGTATTCCTCAAGACAGGGGAATGACTGAAGCTTTCTTT. Encoded protein: CASIPQDRGMTEAFF.

The table lists this clonotype with a few counts. The chain joins TRBV9 to TRBJ1-2; weak D call: TRBD1 (5 bases). The CDR3 covers 14 residues. The V and J ends lost 4 bases and 2 bases respectively, with 12 bases between them. CDR1 and CDR2 (germline): SGDLS, YYNGEE. The CDR3 is CASSSFEGNYGYTF. The CDR3 region has the DNA TGTGCCAGCAGCTCCTTCGAGGGGAACTATGGCTACACCTTC.

The sample holds a few counts of this clonotype. The chain links TRBV11-2 to TRBJ2-5, with D maybe TRBD2 (5 bases). V lost 5 bases to trimming and J lost 7 bases, with 17 bases between them. The CDR3 loop spans 14 amino acids. Per the germline V gene, CDR1 is SGHAT and CDR2 is FQNNGV. Here the CDR3 reads CASSVGIPEGTQYF. CDR3 coding DNA: TGTGCCAGCAGCGTCGGGATCCCTGAGGGGACCCAGTACTTC.

The sample holds many counts of this clonotype. The rearrangement joins TRBV28 to TRBJ1-5; D perhaps matches TRBD1 (5 bases). Germline assignment: CDR1 MDHEN and CDR2 SYDVKM. The CDR3 is made up of 15 amino acids. V lost 3 bases and J lost 3, with 12 bases in between. In nucleotides, the CDR3 is TGTGCCAGCAGTTTTGGGGGAGGATACAATCAGCCCCAGCATTTT. Amino acids: CASSFGGGYNQPQHF.

The rearrangement links TRBV7-9 to TRBJ1-2; D ambiguous. There are 17 residues in the CDR3. Trimming left V 3 bases short and J 0 bases short, with 17 bases between. Germline CDR1 and CDR2: SEHNR and FQNEAQ (reference sequence). The CDR3 here is CASSFREDRTANYGYTF. In DNA form, the CDR3 reads TGTGCCAGCAGCTTCCGGGAGGACCGTACTGCTAACTATGGCTACACCTTC.

There are many counts of this clonotype. The V gene is TRBV7-9, the J gene TRBJ2-5; D is perhaps TRBD2 (5 bases). Germline V gene lookup returns CDR1 SEHNR and CDR2 FQNEAQ (reference sequence). The CDR3 runs 15 residues. V was shortened by 4 bases and J by 5 bases, with 17 bases between the two germline ends. The chain's CDR3 is CASSSNGGSRETQYF. The DNA for the CDR3 is TGTGCCAGCAGCTCGAATGGCGGGTCTCGGGAGACCCAGTACTTC.

A few counts support this clonotype. The V and J genes are TRBV5-1 and TRBJ2-5, with 8 bases that match TRBD1. The trim removed 2 bases at V and 2 bases at J, leaving 5 bases unmatched. Germline V lookup: CDR1 SGHRS, CDR2 YFSETQ. This CDR3 comprises 15 residues. CDR3 sequence (DNA): TGCGCCAGCAGCTTTGGACAGGGTGGGCAAGAGACCCAGTACTTC. It codes for CASSFGQGGQETQYF.

This clonotype was recorded a few times. The V and J genes are TRBV5-1 and TRBJ1-5; D uncertain. The CDR3 runs 15 residues. V shed 0 bases and J shed 0 bases, with 7 bases lying between them. The germline CDR1 and CDR2 sequences are SGHRS and YFSETQ. CDR3 protein: CASSLAGYSNQPQHF. The CDR3 nucleotides read TGCGCCAGCAGCTTGGCCGGTTATAGCAATCAGCCCCAGCATTTT.

This clonotype was recorded many times. As DNA, the CDR3 is TGTGCCAGCAGCTTGGGGGGTGGATATTCACCCCTCCACTTT. It specifies CASSLGGGYSPLHF. The chain combines TRBV5-4 with TRBJ1-6; D is undetermined. In germline, CDR1 is SGHNT, CDR2 YYREEE (reference sequence). Between the trimmed V and J ends, which lost 0 bases and 8 bases, there was a span of 9 bases. This CDR3 has 14 amino acids. Full variable domain (outside the CDR3, taken from reference TRBV5-4 and TRBJ1-6): ETGVTQSPTHLIKTRGQQVTLRCSSQSGHNTVSWYQQALGQGPQFIFQYYREEENGRGNFPPRFSGLQFPNYSSELNVNALELDDSALYLCASSLGGGYSPLHFGNGTRLTVT.

This clonotype was observed many times. The chain joins TRBV28 to TRBJ1-2; D is undetermined. The CDR3 contains 13 residues. V lost 1 base and J 8 bases, leaving 11 bases between the germline ends. Germline loops: CDR1 MDHEN, CDR2 SYDVKM. In DNA, the CDR3 is TGTGCCAGCAGTTTATCGTCCGGCCGGGGCTACACCTTC. This sequence encodes CASSLSSGRGYTF.

This clonotype has ten or more counts. The J gene is TRBJ2-5, the V gene TRBV7-9; no firm D call. Germline assignment: CDR1 SEHNR and CDR2 FQNEAQ (reference sequence). Trimming left V 5 bases short and J 0 bases short, with 10 bases between. The CDR3 spans 14 residues. CDR3 sequence reads: CASSPEMYQETQYF. The CDR3 nucleotides are TGTGCCAGCAGCCCTGAAATGTACCAAGAGACCCAGTACTTC. Supplemented by reference TRBV7-9 and TRBJ2-5, the full variable domain reads DTGVSQNPRHKITKRGQNVTFRCDPISEHNRLYWYRQTLGQGPEFLTYFQNEAQLEKSRLLSDRFSAERPKGSFSTLEIQRTEQGDSAMYLCASSPEMYQETQYFGPGTRLLVL.

This sequence joins TRBV9 and TRBJ2-5, with a weak D call TRBD2 (6 bases). V lost 8 bases and J 9 bases, leaving 26 bases between the germline ends. Germline V lookup: CDR1 SGDLS, CDR2 YYNGEE. The CDR3 runs to 15 residues. The CDR3 coding sequence is TGTGCCAGGGGCCAAGCCGGGACTCCCGCGTGGGCCCAGTACTTC. Translating gives CARGQAGTPAWAQYF.

Turning to this clonotype: An end of the junction differs from the germline gene, which may be a read error. V and J are TRBV5-1 and TRBJ2-2, with 9 bases matching TRBD1. Looked up from germline, CDR1 is SGHRS and CDR2 is YFSETQ. The CDR3 covers 17 residues. The CDR3 protein is CASSISSGTGYTVELFF. Here the CDR3 DNA reads TGCGCCAGCAGCATATCTTCCGGGACAGGGTACACCGTGGAGCTGTTTTTT.

This clonotype was detected only a few times. The chain recombines TRBV20-1 with TRBJ2-7, with 8 positions matching TRBD2. Germline V lookup: CDR1 DFQATT, CDR2 SNEGSKA (reference sequence). The trim removed 3 bases at V and 2 bases at J, leaving 12 bases unmatched. This CDR3 spans 16 amino acids. The CDR3 spells CSASLPGGRGTYEQYF. The CDR3 nucleotides read TGCAGTGCTAGTCTTCCGGGGGGGCGGGGGACCTACGAGCAGTACTTC.

The chain uses TRBV15 and TRBJ1-4; maybe TRBD1 (6 bases). Germline CDR1 is LNHNV and CDR2 is YYDKDF (reference sequence). This CDR3 has 16 residues. V gave up 3 bases and J gave up 0 bases, with 11 bases separating them. The CDR3 DNA reads as TGTGCCACCAGCAGCGGGGGCCGTGCAACTAATGAAAAACTGTTTTTT. This translates into CATSSGGRATNEKLFF.

V gene TRBV5-1 combines with J gene TRBJ1-4; a possible D gene is TRBD1 (5 bases). V gave up 2 bases and J gave up 1 base, with 15 bases separating them. The CDR3 is 17 amino acids. The germline V gene encodes CDR1 SGHRS and CDR2 YFSETQ. CDR3 sequence: CASSFNRWGVTNEKLFF. DNA for the CDR3: TGCGCCAGCAGCTTCAACCGGTGGGGGGTAACTAATGAAAAACTGTTTTTT.

This clonotype came up many times. The V call is TRBV2, the J call TRBJ1-6; D remains ambiguous. The CDR3 runs 12 residues. V was shortened by 8 bases and J by 10 bases, with 12 bases between the two germline ends. Germline V lookup: CDR1 SNHLY, CDR2 FYNNEI. This chain's CDR3 is CASETGRSPLHF. The CDR3 coding sequence is TGTGCCAGCGAGACGGGAAGATCACCCCTCCACTTT. Looking up the rest from reference TRBV2 and TRBJ1-6 gives the full variable domain: EPEVTQTPSHQVTQMGQEVILRCVPISNHLYFYWYRQILGQKVEFLVSFYNNEISEKSEIFDDQFSVERPDGSNFTLKIRSTKLEDSAMYFCASETGRSPLHFGNGTRLTVT.